The clone carrying this T cell receptor (beta chain) has more than one count but fewer than ten. The antigen is undetermined. Regarding time point: persistent/refractory GD, antithyroid drugs over 5 years with positive TRAb. PBMC RNA was the source of the TCR library. This sample stems from a study of regulatory T cells in long-lasting Graves disease. Study-wide results and caveats: New patients shared approximately 970 public clonotypes, and persistent patients shared more, with 2,741.

CDR3 length equals 15 residues. V dropped 5 bases and J dropped 0 bases, with 13 bases sitting between them. The germline CDR1 and CDR2 sequences are SGHTA and FQGNSA. TCR beta libraries were built with iRepertoire HTBI primers and Arm-PCR of CDR3 regions. TCRdb redid the calling of the multiplex PCR reads with MiXCR, one entry per CDR3 protein. The profile shows roughly 490,000 distinct CDR3 sequences, around a fifth of them singletons. The source of this sequence is a female donor with Graves disease. The chain has TRBV7-2 and TRBJ1-2; D ambiguous. The starting material was peripheral blood mononuclear cells (PBMCs), obtained when the disease was refractory, from a patient treated with antithyroid drugs. CDR3 nucleotide sequence: TGTGCCAGCAGCCCCCCACAAGGCTCTAACTATGGCTACACCTTC. This translates into CASSPPQGSNYGYTF.